This T cell receptor beta chain was obtained from a study of early T cells in non-severe SARS-CoV-2 infection. Across the study: Sequencing input comprised bulk RNA from unsorted whole blood; chain pairing was not available. Study-wide findings and caveats: VDJdb matching skewed toward anti-spike CD8 responses, missing private and CD4 specificities.

This clonotype has ten or more counts. Antigen specificity is unknown. Unique molecular identifiers were attached to individual cDNA molecules. MiXCR was run by TCRdb on the 5' RACE reads, yielding one entry per CDR3 protein. The repertoire consists of 30,000 to 45,000 distinct CDR3 sequences, with around 5.1% occurring once and the leading ten covering 4.4%. The TCR was taken from an adult who was a healthcare worker with PCR-confirmed SARS-CoV-2 infection or an uninfected control (not recorded which). The input for sequencing was whole blood, taken at baseline.

CDR3 amino acids: CASTEQGPGNTIYF. As DNA, the CDR3 is TGTGCCAGCACCGAACAGGGACCAGGAAACACCATATATTTT. The chain employs TRBV12-3 or TRBV12-4 and TRBJ1-3, with D tentatively TRBD1 (6 bases). The CDR3 has 14 residues. Trimming took 7 bases from V and 4 from J, leaving 14 bases between them.